The text below deals with one T cell receptor beta chain. Antigen: not known. The data derive from a study of cytomegalovirus exposure and HLA in healthy donors. V shed 5 bases, J shed 4 bases, and the junction held 9 bases outside the gene matches. The CDR3 sequence is 15 residues long. Germline V CDR1 and CDR2: MDHEN, SYDVKM. Study results and caveats: The authors later found most CMV-associated TCR beta chains appeared HLA-restricted. For cytomegalovirus status, the classifier reportedly gave diagnoses with high specificity and sensitivity. TCR beta V segments were, for the most part, productive about 87% or about 30% of the time in an earlier analysis.

In the PCR, 60 Vbeta and 13 Jbeta primers were used. The table came from immunoSEQ multiplex PCR; TCRdb's copy has only in-frame clones and leaves some out. Of under 150,000 clones listed, about 73% are singletons. This receptor was taken from a human donor in good health. The chain carries TRBV28 and TRBJ2-7; 9 positions match TRBD2. Material: PBMCs. This chain's CDR3 is CASSAHTTSGYEQYF. The CDR3 DNA reads as TGTGCCAGCAGTGCGCACACGACTAGCGGTTACGAGCAGTACTTC.